One and the same sample provided the 31 T cell receptor beta chains below, sequenced in a study of cytomegalovirus exposure and HLA in healthy donors. 60 Vbeta and 13 Jbeta primers were used in PCR. Sequencing was performed with immunoSEQ multiplex PCR; in TCRdb, only in-frame clones are kept and a portion is missing. There are fewer than 200,000 clones in the sample; roughly four fifths occur only once, and less than 1% lies in the top ten. The sequencing input was PBMCs. The receptors come from a girl aged 2 to 9 in good health and CMV-seropositive.

The V gene is TRBV13, the J gene TRBJ2-7, with 8 bases lining up with TRBD1. This CDR3 contains 15 residues. Germline CDR1 is PRHDT and CDR2 is FYEKMQ (reference sequence). Germline trimming cut 5 bases from V and 7 bases from J; bases unmatched to any gene: 13. CDR3 nucleotide sequence: TGTGCCAGCAGCACAGGACAGGGAACCCTTCGAGAGCAGTACTTC. It specifies CASSTGQGTLREQYF. Drawing the rest from reference TRBV13 and TRBJ2-7, the complete variable domain is AAGVIQSPRHLIKEKRETATLKCYPIPRHDTVYWYQQGPGQDPQFLISFYEKMQSDKGSIPDRFSAQQFSDYHSELNMSSLELGDSALYFCASSTGQGTLREQYFGPGTRLTVT.

V is TRBV6-6 and J is TRBJ1-1; TRBD1 matches at 7 bases. V lost 6 bases and J lost 1; bases outside the gene matches: 11. The CDR3 is made up of 16 amino acids. The germline V gene encodes CDR1 MNHNY and CDR2 SVGAGI (reference sequence). The CDR3 protein is CASSTPGGTGNTEAFF. Here the CDR3 DNA reads TGTGCCAGCAGCACTCCAGGGGGAACAGGGAACACTGAAGCTTTCTTT.

Only one count was recorded for this clone. The V gene is TRBV4-1, the J gene TRBJ2-7, with TRBD2 matching over 10 bases. CDR1 and CDR2 (germline): MGHRA, YSYEKL. V dropped 1 base and J dropped 3; count of bases not matched to a gene: 6. The CDR3 has 16 residues. CDR3 residues: CASSQVISGRDYEQYF. CDR3 coding DNA: TGCGCCAGCAGCCAAGTGATAAGCGGGAGGGACTACGAGCAGTACTTC.

The chain is built from TRBV19 and TRBJ1-1, with 8 bases aligning to TRBD1. The CDR3 covers 18 residues. Germline V gene sequence: CDR1 LNHDA, CDR2 SQIVND (reference sequence). With 3 bases clipped from V and 3 bases from J, the junction kept 15 bases outside the gene matches. The chain's CDR3 is CASSIVGGQGSSDTEAFF. CDR3 coding DNA: TGTGCCAGTAGTATTGTAGGTGGACAGGGCTCAAGCGACACTGAAGCTTTCTTT.

This rearrangement joins TRBV6-1 to TRBJ2-3, with D unclear. Trimming removed 7 bases from V and 2 bases from J, with 4 bases in between. The CDR3 has 11 amino acids. The V gene's germline CDR1 is MNHNS and CDR2 SASEGT. This chain's CDR3 is CASTFTDTQYF. The CDR3 nucleotides are TGTGCCAGCACCTTCACAGATACGCAGTATTTT.

The chain has TRBV4-2 and TRBJ2-1, with 10 nucleotides matching TRBD2. The CDR3 spans 15 residues. From germline, CDR1 is LGHNA and CDR2 YNFKEQ. After removal of 4 bases from V and 10 bases from J, the junction contained 10 bases not matched to a gene. The CDR3 DNA follows: TGTGCCAGCAGCCCAGGACTAGCGGTGGGGGGAGAGCAGTTCTTC. This encodes CASSPGLAVGGEQFF.

This chain links TRBV2 with TRBJ1-4; TRBD1 matches at 7 bases. Germline V gives CDR1 SNHLY, CDR2 FYNNEI. The CDR3 is 14 amino acids. Losses at the gene ends were 5 bases for V and 2 bases for J; bases not matched to a gene: 2. The CDR3 nucleotides read TGTGCCAGCAGTACGACAGGGACTAATGAAAAACTGTTTTTT. It is translated as CASSTTGTNEKLFF.

V is TRBV19 and J is TRBJ2-5; unclear D gene. The CDR3 loop spans 13 amino acids. The germline V gene has CDR1 LNHDA and CDR2 SQIVND (reference sequence). Trimming stripped 3 bases from V and 1 base from J, with 6 bases between. CDR3 loop: CASSITIQETQYF. As DNA, the CDR3 is TGTGCCAGTAGTATTACAATCCAAGAGACCCAGTACTTC. Full variable domain (remainder filled in from reference TRBV19 and TRBJ2-5): DGGITQSPKYLFRKEGQNVTLSCEQNLNHDAMYWYRQDPGQGLRLIYYSQIVNDFQKGDIAEGYSVSREKKESFPLTVTSAQKNPTAFYLCASSITIQETQYFGPGTRLLVL.

V is TRBV6-1 and J is TRBJ2-1; 11 bases fit TRBD2. CDR1 and CDR2 from the germline V gene are MNHNS and SASEGT. The junction had 1 base not matched to a gene; V was cut back by 2 bases and J by 4 bases. The CDR3 runs to 15 residues. CDR3 coding DNA: TGTGCCAGCAGTGAAAGGACTAGCGGGTACAATGAGCAGTTCTTC. This gives the protein CASSERTSGYNEQFF.

This rearrangement joins TRBV4-1 to TRBJ2-2; 11 positions match TRBD2. J was trimmed by 4 bases and V by 2 bases; bases with no gene match: 6. CDR3 length: 17 amino acids. Germline loops: CDR1 MGHRA, CDR2 YSYEKL. CDR3 protein: CASSQFLAGGPTGELFF. CDR3 bases: TGCGCCAGCAGCCAATTCTTAGCGGGAGGGCCCACCGGGGAGCTGTTTTTT.

The V gene is TRBV19, the J gene TRBJ2-7, with 9 bases identical to TRBD1. The J segment lost 2 bases and the V segment lost 10 bases, leaving 6 bases of the junction unmatched. The V gene's germline CDR1 is LNHDA and CDR2 SQIVND (reference sequence). This CDR3 contains 13 residues. CDR3 sequence (DNA): TGTGCCACTTCAGACAGGGGGGCCTACGAGCAGTACTTC. It translates to CATSDRGAYEQYF. The entire variable domain, with the rest obtained from reference TRBV19 and TRBJ2-7, is as follows: DGGITQSPKYLFRKEGQNVTLSCEQNLNHDAMYWYRQDPGQGLRLIYYSQIVNDFQKGDIAEGYSVSREKKESFPLTVTSAQKNPTAFYLCATSDRGAYEQYFGPGTRLTVT.

The chain joins TRBV7-6 to TRBJ2-5, with D possibly being TRBD2 (6 bases). Germline V gives CDR1 SGHVS, CDR2 FNYEAQ. Trimming removed 2 bases from V and 5 bases from J, with 12 bases in between. This CDR3 has 14 residues. CDR3 DNA: TGTGCCAGCAGCTTACCACTAGCAGGGGAGACCCAGTACTTC. Translated, it gives CASSLPLAGETQYF.

The chain has TRBV10-3 and TRBJ1-1; unclear D gene. The ends were cut back, 4 bases at V and 5 bases at J, with 8 bases in the middle. Germline V gene sequence: CDR1 ENHRY, CDR2 SYGVKD. This CDR3 comprises 12 residues. The CDR3 DNA reads as TGTGCCATCAGTGTAGGAGGGACTGAAGCTTTCTTT. Translated, it gives CAISVGGTEAFF.

This chain joins TRBV5-6 and TRBJ2-4; D is possibly TRBD2 (6 bases). In germline, CDR1 is SGHDT, CDR2 YYEEEE. The CDR3 runs 16 residues. Trimming left V 0 bases short and J 0 bases short, with 10 bases between. This CDR3 is CASSLGRSGAKNIQYF. The DNA of the CDR3 is TGTGCCAGCAGCTTGGGACGTAGCGGAGCCAAAAACATTCAGTACTTC.

The chain employs TRBV4-1 and TRBJ1-4; D is possibly TRBD1 (6 bases). V shed 7 bases and J shed 5 bases, with 17 bases lying between them. Germline V gene sequence: CDR1 MGHRA, CDR2 YSYEKL. The CDR3 length is 15 residues. CDR3 bases: TGCGCCAGCAAAAACCCTGGGACATTAAATGAAAAACTGTTTTTT. This gives the protein CASKNPGTLNEKLFF.

The chain combines TRBV7-2 with TRBJ2-2; D remains ambiguous. This CDR3 region has 13 residues. CDR1 is SGHTA, CDR2 FQGNSA, per germline. Between the trimmed V and J ends, which lost 5 bases and 7 bases, there was a span of 11 bases. Written as DNA, the CDR3 is TGTGCCAGCAGCCCGCAGCCGGGCGGGGAGCTGTTTTTT. Translating gives CASSPQPGGELFF.

The table lists this clone with a count of one. V gene TRBV30 combines with J gene TRBJ1-1, with D perhaps matching TRBD1 (5 bases). CDR3 length equals 13 residues. Germline V gene sequence: CDR1 GTSNPN, CDR2 SVGIG (reference sequence). V was pared by 3 bases and J by 11 bases, with 19 bases between. CDR3 amino acids: CAWSTQGTRWAFF. The CDR3 DNA reads as TGTGCCTGGAGCACGCAGGGAACCAGGTGGGCTTTCTTT.

V and J are TRBV28 and TRBJ1-5, with TRBD1 matching over 7 bases. The CDR3 covers 14 residues. Trimming at V came to 9 bases and at J to 5 bases, leaving 10 bases not matched to a gene. From germline, CDR1 is MDHEN and CDR2 SYDVKM. The CDR3 sequence: CASAGTVEYQPQHF. For the CDR3, the DNA is TGTGCCAGTGCGGGGACAGTCGAGTATCAGCCCCAGCATTTT.

J is TRBJ2-3 and V is TRBV6-1; the match to TRBD2 covers 16 bases. CDR3 length: 17 amino acids. V was clipped by 4 bases and J by 4 bases; unmatched bases: 5. Germline V gene data show CDR1 as MNHNS and CDR2 as SASEGT. The CDR3 DNA reads as TGTGCCAGCAGTGCGGGACTAGCGGGAGGGCCTTCAGATACGCAGTATTTT. Its translation is CASSAGLAGGPSDTQYF.

The rearrangement uses TRBV19 and TRBJ1-1; no clear D gene. This CDR3 region has 12 residues. From germline, CDR1 is LNHDA and CDR2 SQIVND (reference sequence). V was pared by 8 bases and J by 5 bases, with 12 bases between. Written as DNA, the CDR3 is TGTGCCAGTGGACTCCCCCGAACTGAAGCTTTCTTT. Protein product: CASGLPRTEAFF.

This clone was seen once. The chain couples TRBV28 to TRBJ2-7; TRBD1 agrees at 9 bases. The CDR3 is made up of 14 amino acids. J gave up 3 bases and V 6 bases, and 6 bases lay outside the gene matches. The germline gives CDR1 MDHEN, CDR2 SYDVKM. The CDR3 DNA reads TGTGCCAGCAGCCTTGGGGACAGGGACTACGAGCAGTACTTC. Amino acid sequence: CASSLGDRDYEQYF.

This chain links TRBV6-5 with TRBJ1-2; TRBD1 might be the D (5 bases). The CDR3 is 13 residues long. Trimming removed 7 bases from V and 2 bases from J, with 11 bases in between. Germline V CDR1 and CDR2: MNHEY, SVGAGI. The CDR3 bases are TGTGCCAGCAAGGGGCGACAGAACTATGGCTACACCTTC. This gives the protein CASKGRQNYGYTF.

V usage is TRBV4-1 and J usage is TRBJ1-4; 9 bases agree with TRBD1. Germline CDR1 reads MGHRA; CDR2 reads YSYEKL. The CDR3 extends over 18 amino acids. J gave up 0 bases and V 1 base, and 6 bases lay outside the gene matches. The CDR3 sequence: CASSQGRTGATTNEKLFF. In DNA form, the CDR3 reads TGCGCCAGCAGCCAAGGGCGGACAGGGGCAACAACTAATGAAAAACTGTTTTTT.

The chain couples TRBV10-3 to TRBJ2-6; 7 bases match TRBD1. CDR3 length: 17 residues. Germline V gives CDR1 ENHRY, CDR2 SYGVKD. V shed 3 bases and J 0 bases; nucleotides not matched to a gene: 5. CDR3 bases: TGTGCCATCAGTGACCCTTGGACAGGCTCTGGGGCCAACGTCCTGACTTTC. Translation: CAISDPWTGSGANVLTF.

V usage is TRBV6-5 and J usage is TRBJ1-1, with TRBD1 matching 9 bases. CDR3 length equals 14 residues. V lost 6 bases to trimming and J lost 1 base; unmatched junction nucleotides: 3. CDR1 and CDR2 (germline): MNHEY, SVGAGI. The CDR3 DNA follows: TGTGCCAGCAGCAGGGGACAGGGGAACACTGAAGCTTTCTTT. Its translation: CASSRGQGNTEAFF.

The chain joins TRBV27 to TRBJ2-7, with 10 bases that match TRBD2. Germline assignment: CDR1 MNHEY and CDR2 SMNVEV (reference sequence). The trim removed 3 bases at V and 5 bases at J, leaving 1 base unmatched. The CDR3 consists of 13 residues. DNA of the CDR3: TGTGCCAGCAGTTTTGGACTAGCGGACGAGCAGTACTTC. Translating gives CASSFGLADEQYF.

V is TRBV6-5 and J is TRBJ1-1; no clear D gene. Germline loops: CDR1 MNHEY, CDR2 SVGAGI. Trimming took 2 bases from V and 6 from J, leaving 16 bases between them. The CDR3 spans 15 residues. This chain's CDR3 is CASSYHTTRSAEAFF. CDR3 bases: TGTGCCAGCAGTTACCATACAACTCGGAGCGCTGAAGCTTTCTTT.

The V gene is TRBV4-1, the J gene TRBJ2-5, with D tentatively TRBD2 (5 bases). Trimming took off 6 bases at V and 2 bases at J, with 22 bases between the two ends. The germline V gene encodes CDR1 MGHRA and CDR2 YSYEKL. CDR3 length: 17 amino acids. The DNA of the CDR3 is TGCGCCAGCAGTCCCTGGCGAAGCGGCCCTAATCAAGAGACCCAGTACTTC. It specifies CASSPWRSGPNQETQYF.

The V call is TRBV9, the J call TRBJ1-3, with D tentatively TRBD1 (6 bases). V lost 0 bases and J lost 2, with 12 bases in between. The CDR3 runs 16 residues. Germline V gene lookup returns CDR1 SGDLS and CDR2 YYNGEE. As DNA, the CDR3 is TGTGCCAGCAGCGTAGAGCCAACAGGGACTGGAAACACCATATATTTT. Protein product: CASSVEPTGTGNTIYF.

V gene TRBV10-2 combines with J gene TRBJ2-1, with TRBD2 matching 13 bases. This CDR3 is built from 16 residues. The ends lost 0 bases at V and 4 bases at J; junction bases unmatched: 0. CDR1 is WSHSY and CDR2 is SAAADI in the germline V gene. The CDR3, as DNA: TGCGCCAGCAGTGAGTCGGGACTAGCGGGATACAATGAGCAGTTCTTC. Translating it yields CASSESGLAGYNEQFF.

The chain is built from TRBV29-1 and TRBJ2-7, with a weak D call TRBD2 (5 bases). CDR1 and CDR2 (germline): SQVTM, ANQGSEA. The CDR3 sequence is 14 residues long. V gave up 4 bases and J gave up 2 bases, with 15 bases separating them. The DNA for the CDR3 is TGCAGCGTTGTAACCGGGATAATAGCCTACGAGCAGTACTTC. Translating gives CSVVTGIIAYEQYF.